This T cell receptor (beta chain) was retrieved from a study of cytomegalovirus exposure and HLA in healthy donors. General observations from the study: Reportedly, cytomegalovirus status was diagnosed with high sensitivity and specificity.

Sequenced by immunoSEQ multiplex PCR; TCRdb stores in-frame clones only, minus some. The data hold 190,000 or so clones, with roughly four fifths observed a single time. The CDR3 contains 16 residues. CDR1 LGHNT and CDR2 FRNRAP come from the germline V gene. Trimming cost V 3 bases and J 9 bases; bases outside gene matches: 14. On this clone: Its antigen is as yet unknown.

This receptor was identified in a woman in her late teens or twenties in good health and CMV-seropositive. The genes are TRBV12-5 and TRBJ2-3; TRBD2 agrees at 8 bases. Sequencing used PBMCs. DNA for the CDR3: TGTGCTAGTGGTTTCCGCCTAGCGGGCCGGGGCTTGACGCAGTATTTT. Residues: CASGFRLAGRGLTQYF.